This TCR beta chain was sequenced in a study of cytomegalovirus exposure and HLA in healthy donors (dated by TCRdb to between 2016 and 2019). Notes on the research overall: An earlier analysis of some 600 of the donors reported under 300 Gb of sequence data and roughly 120 million unique TCR beta sequences obtained from around 180 million T cells. An early release covering some 640 HLA-typed donors comprised 250 to 350 gigabases of sequencing data and some 79 million unique TCR sequences. Of the approximately 400 genotyped donors, over 80% were placed in the genetic ancestry cluster associated with self-reported Caucasian donors. The study was designed to test whether signatures of past pathogen exposure could be identified by cataloging public T cell receptors. Using immunosequencing, the study profiled T cell repertoires from around 670 subjects and related those repertoires to cytomegalovirus serostatus. A separate validation cohort of approximately 130 different subjects was used in addition to the 666-subject first cohort. To predict cytomegalovirus infection status, the study combined high-throughput TCR immunosequencing, statistical association of individual TCRs with disease status, and machine learning. A later analysis re-analyzed previously published TCR beta repertoires from 660 or so donors and added high-resolution HLA genotyping to study TCR occurrence patterns. Rather than using new phenotypic data, the later analysis identified candidate immune exposures from TCR beta sequences and from how often those sequences occurred across donors. An earlier analysis of nearly 600 of the donors applied high-throughput TCR beta sequencing to assess whether each TCR beta V gene segment acted as functional or pseudogenic. Alongside the repertoire data, information on donor age, sex, ethnicity and CMV serostatus was compiled. Genome-wide SNP genotypes for about 65% of the roughly 670 donors were used in a later genetic analysis, which treated that subset as a discovery cohort. Every discovery cohort repertoire had been produced on one sequencing platform. HLA typing covered class I and class II loci at four-digit resolution. The number of donors typed differed by locus, with about 629-640 for A, B, C, DRB1 and DQB1, roughly 520 for DQA1, approximately 570 for DPA1, and around 430 for DPB1. Because of strong linkage in the cohort, roughly five DR-DQ haplotypes were treated as single units for association and clustering. Among roughly 400 genotyped donors of the cohort, an average of about 240,000 unique TCR beta nucleotide sequences were sequenced per donor, about a sixth of them non-productive.

Of note for this clone: Its binding antigen is unknown. Base qualities are not provided; no much larger clone lies one nucleotide away.

The cohort was made up of approximately 670 healthy bone marrow donors. All cohort members were sampled while nominally healthy, although unrecorded immune exposures were likely present. The donor tested CMV seronegative and was one of the 352 seronegative cohort members. Each donor provided a peripheral blood sample, and peripheral blood mononuclear cells were used for TCR beta sequencing. The Qiagen DNeasy Blood Extraction Kit was used to extract genomic DNA from the blood cell samples. The research as a whole found: In an earlier analysis of fewer than 700 of the donors, most TCR beta V segments appeared in productive rearrangements about 87% or about 30% of the time, broadly matching IMGT annotations. A later analysis associated about 18,000 TCR beta sequences with specific HLA alleles at a false discovery rate of 0.05. According to a later analysis, parvovirus B19, influenza, CMV and Epstein-Barr virus appeared linked to several top co-occurrence clusters. A few of the identified cytomegalovirus-associated TCR beta chains were confirmed in vitro to be specific for cytomegalovirus antigens. Most CMV-associated TCR beta chains appeared to be HLA-restricted in a later analysis, and the HLA associations seemed to be driven largely by CMV exposure. A further reported finding was that TCR beta sequences accurately predicted the HLA-A and HLA-B alleles for most subjects in the first cohort. An association between a missense DCLRE1C variant and V-gene and J-gene trimming of TCR beta chains was found in a later genetic analysis and replicated in an independent cohort. Because the 87-base-pair reads could not distinguish some IMGT-functional V segments, including TRBV6-2 and TRBV6-3, those segments were excluded. Because counts were too low, some 17 rarely observed V segments, including chromosome 9 orphons, were left out of the earlier analysis of about 500 of the donors. A cluster of highly shared sequence variants was judged likely to represent a technical artifact of the sequencing pipeline. In a later analysis, the rate of TCR association differed among HLA loci, with DRB1 alleles having the most associated TCRs and HLA-C alleles having the fewest. The classifier was reported to diagnose cytomegalovirus status with high specificity and sensitivity in both the original and validation cohorts. The study listed 150 to 200 TCR beta chains as associated with cytomegalovirus. Compared with equally common non-associated chains, HLA-associated TCR beta chains in a later analysis were more clonally expanded and had lower generation probabilities. Most TCR sequences were observed very rarely across donors, whereas some public TCRs were present in many individuals. Because some donors lacked HLA typing at each locus, the association tests relied only on the typed subset. Compared with the roughly 670-donor mean, donors in an Asian-associated ancestry cluster had fewer N-insertions in productive TCRs, according to a later genetic analysis. It was suggested by the authors that the approach could potentially be generalized to other disease states and immunological phenotypes. Only TCR beta chains were sequenced in this cohort, and the absence of alpha or paired-chain data limited detectable features. Linkage disequilibrium might explain the correlated functional status among segregating V segments, but an unknown experimental factor could not be excluded. Sequencing depth was assumed to be roughly uniform across donors in the presence/absence analyses, though that assumption may not hold. When HLA alleles, especially DR and DQ, strongly co-occurred, attributing TCR associations to individual alleles was difficult. For the cohort, immune exposure information was limited to CMV serostatus.

The method behind the library was the immunoSEQ multiplex PCR assay. For the multiplex PCR, a mixture combining 60 forward primers for TCR Vbeta segments and 13 reverse primers for TCR Jbeta segments was used. Amplification of the CDR3 region of rearranged TCR beta genes was performed with a multiplex PCR assay on genomic DNA. The amplified TCR beta libraries were sequenced on the Illumina HiSeq System as 87-base-pair reads. Processing in the source paper ran as follows. In a later analysis, roughly 80 million unique TCR beta chains were counted across the 500 to 850 repertoires, and roughly 11 million of these chains were shared by at least two donors. Raw reads were error-corrected and collapsed into unique sequences by a nearest-neighbor algorithm in which closely related sequences were merged to remove PCR and sequencing errors. To assign V, D and J gene segments, CDR3 sequences were aligned to IMGT reference sequences. Each retained sequence needed at least a six-nucleotide match to both a V gene segment and a J gene segment. Rearrangements were called productive when the CDR3 lacked stop codons and stayed in frame with V and J; all others were non-productive. CDR3 was defined according to IMGT convention as the region running from the second conserved V-encoded cysteine to the conserved J-encoded phenylalanine. Sequences without an unambiguous match to a single V gene segment were excluded from the earlier analysis of about 640 of the donors. An earlier analysis of a few hundred of the donors called V segments functional above 56.7% productive rearrangements and segregating when the between-donor standard deviation exceeded 5%. To diagnose cytomegalovirus status from the catalog of TCR beta chain sequences, a statistical classification framework was built. V and J gene assignment, in a later analysis, came from comparing TCR nucleotide sequences with IMGT/GENE-DB human TR gene sequences. Using the TCRdist pipeline, a later analysis assigned CDR3 sequences along with most-parsimonious VDJ recombination scenarios. In a later analysis, every TCR beta chain was defined by the combination of its CDR3 amino acid sequence and its V-gene family, and reads without a unique V-gene family were dropped. As a way to deal with suspected cross-contamination and a sequencing artifact, a later analysis dropped 450 to 600 nucleotide sequences that were highly shared and had low generation probability. In a later analysis, a clonal expansion index for each public chain was calculated from normalized within-repertoire ranks of inferred template counts. In a later analysis, generation probabilities were computed with a VDJ recombination model fitted to out-of-frame rearrangements, and the resulting probabilities were checked against IGoR. In a later analysis, hypergeometric tests were used to score TCR-TCR, TCR-HLA and TCR-CMV co-occurrence, with a repertoire-size bias correction applied to TCR pairs. A later analysis estimated false discovery rates by permuting HLA or CMV assignments 20 times. In a later analysis, co-occurring TCRs were grouped using DBSCAN, and TCRdist sequence similarity was added for clustering within HLA-allele-positive subsets. For co-occurrence clustering, repertoires with fewer than 30,000 or more than 120,000 public chains were excluded, along with five repertoires with anomalous nucleotide sharing. Sourced from immuneACCESS, this table was stored by TCRdb with only in-frame sequences that have V and J called. A share of the clones is absent; for the studies checked, an unresolved V gene accounts for under half, and the remainder has no known explanation. The D gene and trimming were derived from the DNA, and the V and J assignments and clone size from that table. The sample contains about 93,000 clones, around 80% of them found a single time. The top ten clones comprise approximately 0.6% of the sample.

Here V drops 3 bases and J drops 10 bases, and the junction holds 17 bases not matched to any gene. Inclusive of the bounding cysteine and phenylalanine, the CDR3 is 16 residues long. CDR3 DNA is the only sequence kept; it has 48 bases, read in frame from the first base. CDR1 and CDR2, per the germline V gene, are SGHDT and YYEEEE. Sequencing was carried out using PBMCs. The TCR comes from a man aged 25-45 years in good health and CMV-seronegative. The rearrangement joined TRBV5-6 to TRBJ1-1, with TRBD1 identical over 8 junction bases. The CDR3 in this case is CASSSSRTGYSVGAFF. In nucleotide form, the sequence is TGTGCCAGCAGCTCATCTCGGACAGGGTATAGTGTAGGAGCTTTCTTT.